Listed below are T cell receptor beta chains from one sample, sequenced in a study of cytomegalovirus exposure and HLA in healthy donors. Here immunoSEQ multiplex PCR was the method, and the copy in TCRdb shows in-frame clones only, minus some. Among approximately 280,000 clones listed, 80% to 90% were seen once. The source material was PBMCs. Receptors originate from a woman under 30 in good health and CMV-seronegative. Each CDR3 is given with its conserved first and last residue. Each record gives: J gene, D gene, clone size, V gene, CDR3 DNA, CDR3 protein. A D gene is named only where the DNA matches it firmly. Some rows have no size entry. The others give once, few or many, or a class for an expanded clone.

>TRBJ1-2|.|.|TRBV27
TGTGCCAGCAGTTTAGGTTTGGGGGCAACTAACTATGGCTACACCTTC
CASSLGLGATNYGYTF
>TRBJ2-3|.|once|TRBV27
TGTGCCAGCAGCTGGGGATTTGGGGAGGCAAGCACAGATACGCAGTATTTT
CASSWGFGEASTDTQYF
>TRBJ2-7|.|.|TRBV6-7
TGTGCCAGCAGTTACCCCACTAGACCCAGACCCTACGAGCAGTACTTC
CASSYPTRPRPYEQYF
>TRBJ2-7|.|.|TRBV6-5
TGTGCCAGCAGTAATTCAGGGTACGAGCAGTACTTC
CASSNSGYEQYF
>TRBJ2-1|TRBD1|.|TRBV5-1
TGCGCCAGCAGCGGGGGACAGGACGTAGATGAGCAGTTCTTC
CASSGGQDVDEQFF
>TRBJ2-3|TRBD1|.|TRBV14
TGTGCCAGCAGCCCGGGACAGGGCACAGATACGCAGTATTTT
CASSPGQGTDTQYF
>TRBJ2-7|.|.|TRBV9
TGTGCCAGCAGCCCGGCGGGTGTCGGGGTGGACGAGCAGTACTTC
CASSPAGVGVDEQYF
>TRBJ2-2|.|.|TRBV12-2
TGTGCAAGTCGCGCGACTAGCGGGGGGGCAGGCACCGGGGAGCTGTTTTTT
CASRATSGGAGTGELFF
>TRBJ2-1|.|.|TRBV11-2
TGTGCCAGCACTTCCTCCTACAATGAGCAGTTCTTC
CASTSSYNEQFF
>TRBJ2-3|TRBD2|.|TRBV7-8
TGTGCCAGCAGCTTTAGCGGGGGCACAGATACGCAGTATTTT
CASSFSGGTDTQYF
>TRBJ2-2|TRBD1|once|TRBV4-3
TGCGCCAGCAGCCAGGACAGGGGGCGAACCGGGGAGCTGTTTTTT
CASSQDRGRTGELFF
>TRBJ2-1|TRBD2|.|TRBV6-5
TGTGCCAGCAGTTCGCTAGCGGGGGGGTCTGGTGAGCAGTTCTTC
CASSSLAGGSGEQFF